Below, 24 T cell receptor beta chains from the same sample are listed, as sequenced in a study of blood T cell repertoires in COVID-19. Sequencing was performed with immunoSEQ multiplex PCR; in TCRdb, only in-frame clones are kept and a portion is missing. The sample records roughly 250,000 clones, over 75% being singletons. Material: peripheral blood. These receptors all come from a human donor in a cohort sampled during active COVID-19.

This chain uses TRBV6-1 with TRBJ2-7, with TRBD2 matching 7 bases. Trimming took 2 bases from V and 2 from J; bases not matched to a gene: 6. Germline V gene sequence: CDR1 MNHNS, CDR2 SASEGT. This CDR3 is 15 amino acids long. The CDR3 reads CASSELAGVTYEQYF. As DNA, the CDR3 is TGTGCCAGCAGTGAACTGGCGGGGGTAACCTACGAGCAGTACTTC.

The V call is TRBV23-1, the J call TRBJ2-3, with D unresolved. TRBV23-1 is identified as an open reading frame with a role that is uncertain. V shed 3 bases and J shed 0 bases, with 19 bases lying between them. There are 18 residues in the CDR3. CDR3 in amino acids: CASSHFSPTDTSTDTQYF. CDR3 nucleotides: TGCGCCAGCAGTCATTTTAGCCCTACGGATACTAGCACAGATACGCAGTATTTT.

This clone has only one observation. The chain combines TRBV12-3 or TRBV12-4 with TRBJ2-5; D gene uncertain. Trimming removed 7 bases at V and 1 base at J, with 10 bases between. The CDR3 spans 13 residues. The CDR3: CASTVMAQETQYF. The CDR3 coding sequence is TGTGCCAGCACCGTAATGGCCCAAGAGACCCAGTACTTC.

CDR3 in DNA: TGTGCCAGCAGTTACCCCTTGACAGGCCGGGGCAATCAGCCCCAGCATTTT. Protein: CASSYPLTGRGNQPQHF. This rearrangement joins TRBV6-2 or TRBV6-3 to TRBJ1-5; maybe TRBD1 (6 bases). V lost 2 bases and J 2 bases, leaving 16 bases between the germline ends. CDR1 is MNHEY, CDR2 SVGEGT, per germline. The CDR3 runs 17 residues.

The CDR3 is CASSQEGPTSPYSYEQYF. CDR3 sequence (DNA): TGTGCCAGCAGCCAAGAGGGTCCGACTAGCCCCTACTCCTACGAGCAGTACTTC. V is TRBV3-1 (or the pseudogene TRBV3-2) and J is TRBJ2-7, with TRBD2 identical over 7 bases. The V segment lost 0 bases and the J segment 0 bases; nucleotides outside the gene matches: 11. CDR3 length equals 18 residues. Germline CDR1 LGHDT, CDR2 YNNKEL (reference sequence).

The CDR3 DNA is TGTGCCAGCTCACCACCCTTAGTAGTCCCATTCCATATAGGCTACACCTTC. It yields the protein CASSPPLVVPFHIGYTF. The chain joins TRBV18 to TRBJ1-2; no clear D gene. This CDR3 is built from 17 residues. The V gene's germline CDR1 is KGHSH and CDR2 LQKENI. With 0 bases removed from V and 8 bases from J, the gap between germline ends came to 22 bases.

V is TRBV5-1 and J is TRBJ2-4; 10 bases agree with TRBD2. V trimming: 5 bases; J trimming: 1 base; junction bases outside the gene matches: 12. CDR1 and CDR2 (germline): SGHRS, YFSETQ. CDR3 length: 18 residues. CDR3 amino acids: CASRPGLALPSAKNIQYF. The CDR3 DNA is TGCGCCAGCAGGCCGGGACTAGCGCTACCATCGGCCAAAAACATTCAGTACTTC.

The chain combines TRBV5-1 with TRBJ1-1; 10 bases map to TRBD1. CDR1 SGHRS and CDR2 YFSETQ come from the germline V gene. J was trimmed by 5 bases and V by 2 bases; bases with no gene match: 6. This CDR3 has 15 amino acids. CDR3 region: CASSFGTGEGTEAFF. CDR3 sequence (DNA): TGCGCCAGCAGCTTTGGGACAGGGGAAGGTACTGAAGCTTTCTTT.

This chain links TRBV7-9 with TRBJ2-1; perhaps TRBD2 as D (6 bases). The CDR3 sequence is 16 residues long. The germline V and J ends were trimmed by 4 bases and 3 bases, with 16 bases remaining between them. Germline V lookup: CDR1 SEHNR, CDR2 FQNEAQ (reference sequence). CDR3 residues: CASSSTGTPDYNEQFF. CDR3 DNA sequence: TGTGCCAGCAGCTCCACCGGGACTCCGGACTACAATGAGCAGTTCTTC. The full variable domain, with the rest looked up from reference TRBV7-9 and TRBJ2-1, is DTGVSQNPRHKITKRGQNVTFRCDPISEHNRLYWYRQTLGQGPEFLTYFQNEAQLEKSRLLSDRFSAERPKGSFSTLEIQRTEQGDSAMYLCASSSTGTPDYNEQFFGPGTRLTVL.

The chain recombines TRBV28 with TRBJ1-2; 8 bases line up with TRBD1. The CDR3 is 15 amino acids. With V trimmed by 7 bases and J by 7 bases, 14 bases remained unmatched. From germline, CDR1 is MDHEN and CDR2 SYDVKM. The CDR3 sequence: CASTPLVQGGAGYTF. DNA of the CDR3: TGTGCCAGCACCCCGCTGGTACAGGGGGGAGCTGGCTACACCTTC.

This clone has just one count. The chain recombines TRBV5-4 with TRBJ2-1; TRBD2 agrees at 10 bases. The CDR3 sequence is 13 residues long. V gave up 4 bases and J gave up 10 bases; unmatched junction bases: 5. The V gene's germline CDR1 is SGHNT and CDR2 YYREEE (reference sequence). The CDR3 region has the DNA TGTGCCAGCAGCCAAGCACTAGCGGGGGAGCAGTTCTTC. Protein: CASSQALAGEQFF.

This rearrangement joins TRBV3-1 (or the pseudogene TRBV3-2) to TRBJ2-4; D perhaps matches TRBD1 (5 bases). The CDR3 loop spans 15 amino acids. Germline V CDR1 and CDR2: LGHDT, YNNKEL (reference sequence). With 0 bases removed from V and 8 bases from J, the gap between germline ends came to 14 bases. The DNA for the CDR3 is TGTGCCAGCAGCCAAGATCTGTTCAGGGCGGACATTCAGTACTTC. The encoded protein is CASSQDLFRADIQYF.

This clone was seen more than once but under ten times. The chain combines TRBV7-9 with TRBJ2-1; 7 bases are shared with TRBD1. Germline V gene data show CDR1 as SEHNR and CDR2 as FQNEAQ (reference sequence). The CDR3 is 15 residues long. Losses at the gene ends were 5 bases for V and 0 bases for J; bases not matched to a gene: 4. CDR3 sequence: CASSPRGNSYNEQFF. The CDR3 nucleotides are TGTGCCAGCAGCCCCAGGGGGAACTCCTACAATGAGCAGTTCTTC.

The count of this clone is one. V usage is TRBV28 and J usage is TRBJ2-5, with a possible D match to TRBD2 (6 bases). Trimming removed 6 bases at V and 4 bases at J, with 27 bases between. CDR1 is MDHEN and CDR2 is SYDVKM in the germline V gene. The CDR3 length is 18 residues. DNA of the CDR3: TGTGCCAGCAGCTACGATTTCGGGACTCCCCTAGTTGGAGAGACCCAGTACTTC. Its translation is CASSYDFGTPLVGETQYF.

The chain recombines TRBV29-1 with TRBJ2-6; a possible D gene is TRBD2 (5 bases). Germline-derived CDR1 and CDR2 are SQVTM and ANQGSEA. The CDR3 is 13 amino acids. V was shortened by 4 bases and J by 1 base, with 5 bases between the two germline ends. The CDR3 here is CSVGESGANVLTF. The CDR3 coding sequence is TGCAGCGTTGGGGAGTCTGGGGCCAACGTCCTGACTTTC.

This chain connects TRBV6-2 or TRBV6-3 to TRBJ2-2; a weak D match, TRBD2 (5 bases). From germline, CDR1 is MNHEY and CDR2 SVGEGT. The CDR3 consists of 14 residues. Trimming shortened V by 0 bases and J by 6 bases, and 8 bases separated the two germline ends. CDR3 in amino acids: CASSYSMGAGELFF. The CDR3 bases are TGTGCCAGCAGTTACTCTATGGGAGCCGGGGAGCTGTTTTTT.

The CDR3 region has the DNA TGTGCCAGCTCACCAGGCAGAAGCTCCTACAATGAGCAGTTCTTC. It yields the protein CASSPGRSSYNEQFF. The chain combines TRBV18 with TRBJ2-1; D gene uncertain. The length of the CDR3 is 15 residues. V lost 2 bases to trimming and J lost 0 bases, with 8 bases between them. Germline V CDR1 and CDR2: KGHSH, LQKENI.

The chain combines TRBV9 with TRBJ2-7; 8 nucleotides align to TRBD1. V was clipped by 3 bases and J by 2 bases; unmatched bases: 7. This CDR3 spans 15 amino acids. Germline V gives CDR1 SGDLS, CDR2 YYNGEE. The CDR3 DNA is TGTGCCAGCAGCGCCACGGGGACAGGTACCTACGAGCAGTACTTC. Its translation is CASSATGTGTYEQYF.

V usage is TRBV5-1 and J usage is TRBJ1-1; the D is unclear. Trimming took off 9 bases at V and 11 bases at J, with 23 bases between the two ends. The CDR3 covers 13 residues. CDR1 is SGHRS, CDR2 YFSETQ, per germline. CDR3 region: CATKLDTQASAFF. In nucleotides, the CDR3 is TGCGCCACCAAGCTCGACACCCAAGCTTCGGCTTTCTTT.

This chain links TRBV11-2 with TRBJ2-3; 10 positions match TRBD2. This CDR3 has 17 residues. V lost 6 bases and J lost 0; bases outside the gene matches: 9. Germline V CDR1 and CDR2: SGHAT, FQNNGV. CDR3 in amino acids: CASRPGTSVFSTDTQYF. The CDR3 coding sequence is TGTGCCAGCAGACCCGGGACTAGCGTATTTAGCACAGATACGCAGTATTTT. Combining the CDR3 with reference TRBV11-2 and TRBJ2-3 gives the whole variable domain EAGVAQSPRYKIIEKRQSVAFWCNPISGHATLYWYQQILGQGPKLLIQFQNNGVVDDSQLPKDRFSAERLKGVDSTLKIQPAKLEDSAVYLCASRPGTSVFSTDTQYFGPGTRLTVL.

In this sample, this clone turned up once. V is TRBV5-4 and J is TRBJ1-2; D uncertain. Trimming removed 0 bases from V and 8 bases from J, with 17 bases in between. Germline V gene lookup returns CDR1 SGHNT and CDR2 YYREEE (reference sequence). The CDR3 is made up of 15 amino acids. The CDR3 is CASSLVGLRRRGYTF. DNA for the CDR3: TGTGCCAGCAGCTTGGTTGGCCTCCGGAGGCGCGGCTACACCTTC.

This chain connects TRBV18 to TRBJ2-1; tentative D call: TRBD2 (5 bases). Per germline, CDR1 KGHSH and CDR2 LQKENI. The CDR3 has 13 amino acids. The germline V and J ends were trimmed by 2 bases and 9 bases, with 11 bases remaining between them. CDR3 loop: CASSPSRRSEQFF. Written as DNA, the CDR3 is TGTGCCAGCTCACCATCCAGGAGGAGTGAGCAGTTCTTC.

V gene TRBV7-6 combines with J gene TRBJ2-1, with TRBD1 matching over 8 bases. CDR3 length equals 14 residues. The junction had 8 bases not matched to a gene; V was cut back by 4 bases and J by 9 bases. CDR1 is SGHVS, CDR2 FNYEAQ, per germline. This CDR3 is CASSSGTGPGEQFF. The CDR3 nucleotides are TGTGCCAGCAGCTCTGGGACAGGTCCGGGTGAGCAGTTCTTC. The complete variable domain, with remaining parts taken from reference TRBV7-6 and TRBJ2-1, reads GAGVSQSPRYKVTKRGQDVALRCDPISGHVSLYWYRQALGQGPEFLTYFNYEAQQDKSGLPNDRFSAERPEGSISTLTIQRTEQRDSAMYRCASSSGTGPGEQFFGPGTRLTVL.

This sequence joins TRBV7-9 and TRBJ1-1, with 8 bases lining up with TRBD1. Germline V gene lookup returns CDR1 SEHNR and CDR2 FQNEAQ (reference sequence). This CDR3 comprises 13 residues. Trimming removed 2 bases from V and 10 bases from J; junction bases left unmatched: 6. In DNA form, the CDR3 reads TGTGCCAGCAGCTTACTCGACAGGGGCTCAGCTTTCTTT. Its translation: CASSLLDRGSAFF.